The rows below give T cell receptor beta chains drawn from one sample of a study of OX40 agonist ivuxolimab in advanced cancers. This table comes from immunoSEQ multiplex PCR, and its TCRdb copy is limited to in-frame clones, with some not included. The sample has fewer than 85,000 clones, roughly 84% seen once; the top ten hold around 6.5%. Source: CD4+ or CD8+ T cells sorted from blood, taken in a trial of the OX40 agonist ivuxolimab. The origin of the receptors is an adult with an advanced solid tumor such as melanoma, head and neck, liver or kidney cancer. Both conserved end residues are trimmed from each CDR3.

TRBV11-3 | ASSLDLAEAGADTQY
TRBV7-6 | ASSLRGGYANTGELF
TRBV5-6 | ASSLSTGVNYGYT
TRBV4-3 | ASSQDRGTLSEQY
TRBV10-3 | AIRLAVTGELF
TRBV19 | ASSKGVSTDTQY
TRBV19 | ASSIAGFGYNEQF
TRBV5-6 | ASSSYGTGGAPEY
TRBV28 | ATSQGGTQETQY
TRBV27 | ASRKQPYPDQPQH
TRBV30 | AWNSKGQGGSMGQPQH
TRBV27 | ATLPRAGINQPQH
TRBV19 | ATRDSSTDTQY
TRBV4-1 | ASSQDGTGGGEKLF
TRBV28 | ASSLGSGLASTDTQY
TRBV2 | ASRTSGSFETQY
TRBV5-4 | ASRSLAGTGELF
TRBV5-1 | ASSLERMNTEAF
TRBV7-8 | ASSPRTGDTDTQY
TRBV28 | ASTGLGQPQH
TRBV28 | ASSSTTGADEKLF
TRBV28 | ASRQTDRQPQH